A selection of T cell receptor beta chains follows, all from one sample in a study of cytomegalovirus exposure and HLA in healthy donors. Method: immunoSEQ multiplex PCR; TCRdb's copy keeps in-frame clones and lacks some. The sample gives under 150,000 clones, roughly 79% of which show up once; around 0.99% is in the top ten. Sequencing was performed on PBMCs. All receptors derive from a male donor in good health and CMV-seronegative. The CDR3 runs from the conserved cysteine through the conserved F or W. D genes are given only for firm matches. Clone size appears in some rows only: once, few, many, or a class for an expanded clone.

>.|15|TRBD1|TRBJ2-7|TRBV5-1
CASSNRQGERIEQYF
TGCGCCAGCAGCAACAGACAGGGGGAAAGGATCGAGCAGTACTTC
>.|15|.|TRBJ2-7|TRBV5-1
CASSTAGTPSYEQYF
TGCGCCAGCAGCACCGCCGGGACACCCTCCTACGAGCAGTACTTC
>.|16|.|TRBJ1-1|TRBV2
CASSEESGHKNTEAFF
TGTGCCAGCAGTGAGGAATCGGGACACAAGAACACTGAAGCTTTCTTT
>once|13|TRBD1|TRBJ1-3|TRBV11-3
CASSGTGGNTIYF
TGTGCCAGCAGCGGGACAGGGGGAAACACCATATATTTT
>.|14|.|TRBJ2-1|TRBV2
CASSERFRGNEQFF
TGTGCCAGCAGTGAGAGGTTCAGAGGGAATGAGCAGTTCTTC
>.|19|TRBD1|TRBJ1-5|TRBV27
CASSPSSRITGGHKQPQHF
TGTGCCAGCAGTCCCTCTAGCCGAATAACAGGGGGGCATAAACAGCCCCAGCATTTT
>.|13|.|TRBJ1-1|TRBV25-1
CASSVAGNTEAFF
TGTGCCAGCAGTGTGGCGGGGAACACTGAAGCTTTCTTT
>once|15|TRBD2|TRBJ2-3|TRBV2
CASSSTSGVYDTQYF
TGTGCCAGCAGTTCCACTAGCGGGGTATACGATACGCAGTATTTT
>.|15|TRBD2|TRBJ2-1|TRBV30
CAWSSGTSGANEQFF
TGTGCCTGGAGTTCCGGGACTAGCGGGGCCAATGAGCAGTTCTTC
>.|16|.|TRBJ2-1|TRBV4-3
CASSQGVLAGQNEQFF
TGCGCCAGCAGCCAAGGCGTTTTGGCAGGTCAGAATGAGCAGTTCTTC
>.|18|TRBD1|TRBJ1-5|TRBV19
CASRRDRGRLDSNQPQHF
TGTGCCAGTAGACGGGACAGGGGGCGGTTGGATAGCAATCAGCCCCAGCATTTT
>.|14|TRBD2|TRBJ2-3|TRBV10-3
CAATASGSTDTQYF
TGTGCCGCGACCGCTAGCGGTAGCACAGATACGCAGTATTTT
>few|14|.|TRBJ1-2|TRBV2
CASSEDGGYYGYTF
TGTGCCAGCAGTGAAGATGGGGGGTACTATGGCTACACCTTC
>.|15|TRBD1|TRBJ2-5|TRBV5-1
CASSSPTGSQETQYF
TGCGCCAGCAGCTCCCCGACAGGGTCTCAAGAGACCCAGTACTTC
>.|16|TRBD2|TRBJ2-1|TRBV7-2
CASSLPQRGVTNEQFF
TGTGCCAGCAGCTTACCCCAGCGGGGGGTGACAAATGAGCAGTTCTTC
>.|16|.|TRBJ1-4|TRBV19
CASSIDRASTNEKLFF
TGTGCCAGTAGTATAGATCGAGCGTCCACTAATGAAAAACTGTTTTTT